This T cell receptor beta chain was identified in a study of T cell changes during pregnancy in multiple sclerosis (dated by TCRdb to the late 2010s). About the full investigation: The study examined how the T cell repertoire changed over the course of pregnancy in women with multiple sclerosis.

From cysteine to phenylalanine, the CDR3 is 15 amino acids long. Solely the CDR3 DNA is kept, with 45 bases framed from the first base. Trimming removed 4 bases from V and 5 bases from J, leaving 18 bases between the germline ends. The germline V gene (reference sequence) provides CDR1 SGHNT and CDR2 YYREEE. Library generation was performed with the immunoSEQ multiplex PCR assay. TCRdb limited this immuneACCESS table to in-frame rearrangements with V and J called. A share of clones is missing; checked studies link under half to unresolved V genes, and the rest is unexplained. The sample table shows roughly 100,000 clones, and just under 95% are seen once. Less than 2% of the sample rests with the top ten. Of note for this clone: It has no known antigen specificity. No much larger clone is present one base from it, and per-base qualities are unavailable.

This receptor was obtained from a female donor with multiple sclerosis, enrolled in a pregnancy study. The rearranged segments are TRBV5-4 and TRBJ2-5; the D segment could be TRBD2, given 6 matching bases. Sequencing used peripheral blood, obtained after pregnancy. CDR3 region: CASSLGGEGRETQYF. The DNA sequence reads TGTGCCAGCAGCCTCGGAGGGGAAGGACGGGAGACCCAGTACTTC.